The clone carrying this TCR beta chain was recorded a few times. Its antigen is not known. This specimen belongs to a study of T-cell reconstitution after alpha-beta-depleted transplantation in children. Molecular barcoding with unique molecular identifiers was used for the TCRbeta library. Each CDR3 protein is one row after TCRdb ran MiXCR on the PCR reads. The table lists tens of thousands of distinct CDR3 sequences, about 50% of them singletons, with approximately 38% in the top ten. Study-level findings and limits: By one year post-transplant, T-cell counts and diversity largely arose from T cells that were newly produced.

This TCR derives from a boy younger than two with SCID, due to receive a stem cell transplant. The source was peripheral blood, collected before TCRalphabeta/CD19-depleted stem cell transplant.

This chain's CDR3 is CASSPDLNTEAFF. The CDR3 region has the DNA TGTGCCAGCTCACCCGACTTGAACACTGAAGCTTTCTTT. V and J are TRBV18 and TRBJ1-1; no clear D. The ends were cut back, 3 bases at V and 0 bases at J, with 5 bases in the middle. This CDR3 is 13 amino acids long. Germline V CDR1 and CDR2: KGHSH, LQKENI. Variable domain in full (rest from reference TRBV18 and TRBJ1-1): NAGVMQNPRHLVRRRGQEARLRCSPMKGHSHVYWYRQLPEEGLKFMVYLQKENIIDESGMPKERFSAEFPKEGPSILRIQQVVRGDSAAYFCASSPDLNTEAFFGQGTRLTVV.